A single sample gave rise to the 18 T cell receptor beta chains below, sequenced in a study of T cell repertoires in cytomegalovirus infection. Their recognized antigens are unknown. In TCRdb, the reads were re-called with MiXCR into one record per CDR3 protein. The sample lists about 85,000 distinct CDR3 sequences, roughly half seen once, with about 92% in the top ten. The input for sequencing was CD8+ T cells from cultured PBMCs, taken from culture after CMV antigen stimulation. Source of these receptors: a human donor in good health (CMV status not recorded). Some clones in this sample may be carry-over from other donors' samples.

The chain joins TRBV12-3 or TRBV12-4 to TRBJ2-7, with TRBD1 matching over 7 bases. This CDR3 comprises 14 residues. V trimming: 5 bases; J trimming: 3 bases; junction bases outside the gene matches: 7. This chain's CDR3 is CASSRTGRYYEQYF. The CDR3 DNA sequence: TGTGCCAGCAGTCGGACAGGAAGGTACTACGAGCAGTACTTC.

The chain links TRBV6-5 to TRBJ1-1; 7 nucleotides align to TRBD1. V lost 6 bases, J lost 0 bases, and 16 bases stayed unmatched. Germline V gene lookup returns CDR1 MNHEY and CDR2 SVGAGI. The CDR3 loop spans 18 amino acids. CDR3 in amino acids: CASSLGRGQSILNTEAFF. CDR3 DNA sequence: TGTGCCAGCAGCCTCGGGCGGGGACAGAGTATTTTGAACACTGAAGCTTTCTTT.

This clonotype was observed many times. The chain combines TRBV27 with TRBJ2-1; D remains ambiguous. V lost 6 bases, J lost 3 bases, and 9 bases lay in between. Germline lookup yields CDR1 MNHEY and CDR2 SMNVEV (reference sequence). The CDR3 contains 13 residues. The CDR3 region is CASSLGLYNEQFF. Here the CDR3 DNA reads TGTGCCAGCAGCTTAGGGCTCTACAATGAGCAGTTCTTC.

This clonotype was seen ten or more times. The genes are TRBV12-3 or TRBV12-4 and TRBJ1-5, with D possibly TRBD1 on 6 matching bases. V lost 5 bases and J 3 bases, leaving 23 bases between the germline ends. This CDR3 is built from 18 residues. CDR3 in DNA: TGTGCCAGCAGTCAGGAGGGGACCAGGGGTCCGTACAATCAGCCCCAGCATTTT. This gives the protein CASSQEGTRGPYNQPQHF.

The chain uses TRBV7-8 and TRBJ2-1; D could derive from TRBD1 or TRBD2 (5 bases each). Trimming took off 7 bases at V and 0 bases at J, with 13 bases between the two ends. Germline CDR1 reads SGHVS; CDR2 reads FQNEAQ. The CDR3 is 15 amino acids. The chain's CDR3 is CASIRGAGSYNEQFF. CDR3 sequence (DNA): TGTGCCAGCATCAGAGGGGCGGGCTCCTACAATGAGCAGTTCTTC.

The chain uses TRBV12-3 or TRBV12-4 and TRBJ2-3, with a tentative D call TRBD1 (5 bases). V shed 3 bases and J shed 4 bases, with 11 bases lying between them. The CDR3 is 14 amino acids. In nucleotides, the CDR3 is TGTGCCAGCAGTTTTTCGGAAGGGGCAGATACGCAGTATTTT. Its protein product is CASSFSEGADTQYF.

The chain uses TRBV29-1 and TRBJ1-1; D gene uncertain. The CDR3 covers 13 residues. Trimming cost V 3 bases and J 7 bases, with 15 bases left between them. Germline V gives CDR1 SQVTM, CDR2 ANQGSEA. In DNA, the CDR3 is TGCAGCGTTGACGCTCTCCGCCAAGGTGAAGCTTTCTTT. It is translated as CSVDALRQGEAFF.

In regard to this clonotype: Germline and junction disagree at one end, which may indicate a read error. This chain connects TRBV5-6 to TRBJ1-2, with D possibly matching TRBD1 (6 bases). This CDR3 has 10 amino acids. Per the germline V gene, CDR1 is SGHDT and CDR2 is YYEEEE. The CDR3 reads CKTGNYGYTF. Written as DNA, the CDR3 is TGCAAAACAGGGAACTATGGCTACACCTTC.

This clonotype came up a few times. The rearrangement links TRBV7-6 to TRBJ2-1; 7 positions match TRBD2. Germline V CDR1 and CDR2: SGHVS, FNYEAQ. This CDR3 spans 16 amino acids. Trimming cost V 5 bases and J 0 bases; bases outside gene matches: 7. CDR3 loop: CASSKTASGSYNEQFF. The CDR3 DNA sequence: TGTGCCAGCAGCAAGACGGCTAGCGGCTCCTACAATGAGCAGTTCTTC.

This chain connects TRBV9 to TRBJ2-7; D not resolved. Germline CDR1 SGDLS, CDR2 YYNGEE. The CDR3 is 14 residues long. V was cut by 1 base and J by 0 bases, with 8 bases left in between. In nucleotides, the CDR3 is TGTGCCAGCAGCGTAATGGACCGCTCCTACGAGCAGTACTTC. Amino acid sequence: CASSVMDRSYEQYF.

The sample holds many counts of this clonotype. The rearrangement joins TRBV7-3 to TRBJ2-2; D is ambiguous. Trimming shortened V by 3 bases and J by 7 bases, and 9 bases separated the two germline ends. CDR3 size: 13 residues. The germline V gene encodes CDR1 SGHTA and CDR2 FQGTGA. The CDR3 DNA sequence: TGTGCCAGCAGCTTGAGCGTCCGCGGGGAGCTGTTTTTT. Protein product: CASSLSVRGELFF.

This sequence joins TRBV27 and TRBJ1-2; D not certain. The germline V and J ends were trimmed by 5 bases and 8 bases, with 15 bases remaining between them. Looked up from germline, CDR1 is MNHEY and CDR2 is SMNVEV (reference sequence). The CDR3 contains 13 residues. The CDR3 nucleotides read TGTGCCAGCAGTCCCGGGTCCAAAGGGGGCTACACCTTC. Amino acid sequence: CASSPGSKGGYTF.

The chain uses TRBV12-3 or TRBV12-4 and TRBJ1-6, with D maybe TRBD1 (5 bases). V shed 2 bases and J shed 10 bases, with 15 bases lying between them. The CDR3 is made up of 15 amino acids. CDR3 in DNA: TGTGCCAGCAGTTTACCCCTCTTGGCAGGGTCACCCCTCCACTTT. Amino acids: CASSLPLLAGSPLHF.

This chain links TRBV19 with TRBJ1-2; perhaps TRBD1 as D (6 bases). The V end was cut by 8 bases, the J end by 8 bases, with 21 bases between. The CDR3 is 14 residues long. Germline V lookup: CDR1 LNHDA, CDR2 SQIVND (reference sequence). CDR3 sequence (DNA): TGTGCCAGTGCTGAACCGGGGGGCCTGGGCGGCTACACCTTC. Amino acids: CASAEPGGLGGYTF. The full variable domain, with the rest looked up from reference TRBV19 and TRBJ1-2, is DGGITQSPKYLFRKEGQNVTLSCEQNLNHDAMYWYRQDPGQGLRLIYYSQIVNDFQKGDIAEGYSVSREKKESFPLTVTSAQKNPTAFYLCASAEPGGLGGYTFGSGTRLTVV.

This clonotype was seen only once. The chain joins TRBV27 to TRBJ2-2; D not resolved. The CDR3 spans 13 residues. V was pared by 4 bases and J by 3 bases, with 6 bases between. Germline CDR1 is MNHEY and CDR2 is SMNVEV (reference sequence). The CDR3 DNA follows: TGTGCCAGCAGTTCCAGGTACACCGGGGAGCTGTTTTTT. This gives the protein CASSSRYTGELFF.

V is TRBV27 and J is TRBJ2-7, with 14 bases identical to TRBD2. The junction had 5 bases not matched to a gene; V was cut back by 5 bases and J by 5 bases. The CDR3 is 15 residues long. Germline assignment: CDR1 MNHEY and CDR2 SMNVEV (reference sequence). CDR3 residues: CASSLGTSGSHEQYF. CDR3 coding DNA: TGTGCCAGCAGTCTCGGGACTAGCGGGAGCCACGAGCAGTACTTC.

The chain uses TRBV29-1 and TRBJ1-1; perhaps TRBD1 as D (5 bases). The CDR3 is 14 amino acids. Germline lookup yields CDR1 SQVTM and CDR2 ANQGSEA. V shed 7 bases and J shed 1 base, with 16 bases lying between them. The CDR3 reads CSAYQRGPNTEAFF. In DNA form, the CDR3 reads TGCAGCGCTTATCAGCGGGGACCGAACACTGAAGCTTTCTTT.

The chain combines TRBV28 with TRBJ2-2; 7 bases agree with TRBD1. The germline V gene has CDR1 MDHEN and CDR2 SYDVKM. This CDR3 comprises 14 residues. The V segment lost 3 bases and the J segment 6 bases; nucleotides outside the gene matches: 4. The CDR3 nucleotides are TGTGCCAGCAGTTTGGACAGGTCGGCCGGGGAGCTGTTTTTT. Its translation: CASSLDRSAGELFF.